Shown below are 15 T cell receptor beta chains from a single sample sequenced in a study of T cells in Graves' hyperthyroidism and ophthalmopathy. Template material for amplifying TCR beta CDR3 regions consisted of RNA transcripts. The HTBI primer set was used in a first-round RT-PCR of the TCR CDR3. A single record per CDR3 protein comes from TCRdb applying MiXCR to the multiplex PCR reads. In the table there are 350,000 to 450,000 distinct CDR3 sequences, over 12% of which are singletons. The sample comprised blood. The receptors stem from a man over 45 with Graves' ophthalmopathy.

The chain links TRBV20-1 to TRBJ2-7, with TRBD2 identical over 12 bases. V dropped 4 bases and J dropped 4; count of bases not matched to a gene: 5. The CDR3 is made up of 14 amino acids. Germline-derived CDR1 and CDR2 are DFQATT and SNEGSKA (reference sequence). DNA for the CDR3: TGCAGTGCTACCTCTAGCGGGAGGGGGTACGAGCAGTACTTC. Its translation is CSATSSGRGYEQYF.

The rearrangement links TRBV10-3 to TRBJ2-3, with D perhaps TRBD1 (6 bases). Between the trimmed V and J ends, which lost 4 bases and 5 bases, there was a span of 7 bases. The CDR3 consists of 12 residues. In germline, CDR1 is ENHRY, CDR2 SYGVKD. The CDR3 sequence: CAISVRGDTQYF. The CDR3 nucleotides read TGTGCCATCAGTGTCAGGGGAGATACGCAGTATTTT.

In this sample, this clonotype turned up many times. The chain recombines TRBV3-1 with TRBJ2-3; D might be TRBD1 (5 bases). The V end was cut by 3 bases, the J end by 5 bases, with 18 bases between. Germline loops: CDR1 LGHDT, CDR2 YNNKEL (reference sequence). The CDR3 runs 16 residues. The DNA of the CDR3 is TGTGCCAGCAGCCACAGGGAACTCCCCAAAGGAGATACGCAGTATTTT. As protein: CASSHRELPKGDTQYF.

In its sample, this clonotype was seen many times. The chain links TRBV19 to TRBJ2-1, with 11 bases aligning to TRBD2. CDR1 LNHDA and CDR2 SQIVND come from the germline V gene (reference sequence). The CDR3 sequence is 15 residues long. V dropped 4 bases and J dropped 5; count of bases not matched to a gene: 4. As DNA, the CDR3 is TGTGCCAGTAGTAAACCTAGCGGGGGGAACAATGAGCAGTTCTTC. Residues: CASSKPSGGNNEQFF.

In its sample, this clonotype was seen many times. The CDR3 coding sequence is TGTGCCAGCAGCCAACTGACCTACGAGCAGTACTTC. Encoded protein: CASSQLTYEQYF. The V gene is TRBV3-1, the J gene TRBJ2-7; no definite D call. The V end lost 2 bases, the J end lost 2 bases, and 4 bases lay between the germline ends. This CDR3 region has 12 residues. Per germline, CDR1 LGHDT and CDR2 YNNKEL (reference sequence).

In this sample, this clonotype turned up a few times. This sequence joins TRBV7-9 and TRBJ2-3; D call uncertain. The V and J ends lost 1 base and 1 base respectively, with 9 bases between them. The CDR3 consists of 15 residues. The germline V gene encodes CDR1 SEHNR and CDR2 FQNEAQ (reference sequence). CDR3 sequence: CASSLVAPGTDTQYF. CDR3 nucleotide sequence: TGTGCCAGCAGCTTAGTTGCCCCTGGCACAGATACGCAGTATTTT.

At least ten counts were recorded for this clonotype. The rearrangement links TRBV24-1 to TRBJ2-3, with a weak D call TRBD2 (6 bases). CDR1 KGHDR and CDR2 SFDVKD come from the germline V gene. This CDR3 has 16 residues. V dropped 1 base and J dropped 4 bases, with 14 bases sitting between them. CDR3 nucleotides: TGTGCCACCAGTGATTTCAACGGGAGAAGGGCAGATACGCAGTATTTT. It translates to CATSDFNGRRADTQYF.

CDR3 sequence reads: CASSLWDARAGANTGELFF. The CDR3 DNA reads as TGTGCCAGCAGTTTATGGGACGCCCGGGCAGGGGCTAACACCGGGGAGCTGTTTTTT. The genes are TRBV12-3 or TRBV12-4 and TRBJ2-2, with D maybe TRBD1 (6 bases). V gave up 2 bases and J gave up 2 bases, with 21 bases separating them. This CDR3 has 19 residues.

At least ten counts were recorded for this clonotype. The chain combines TRBV7-6 with TRBJ2-1; 9 bases are a match to TRBD2. V shed 1 base, J shed 4 bases, and the junction held 8 bases outside the gene matches. The CDR3 is 17 amino acids. CDR1 and CDR2 from the germline V gene are SGHVS and FNYEAQ. This CDR3 is CASSLERAGGWYNEQFF. CDR3 sequence (DNA): TGTGCCAGCAGCTTAGAGAGAGCGGGAGGTTGGTACAATGAGCAGTTCTTC.

This clonotype was observed many times. The rearrangement uses TRBV29-1 and TRBJ2-3; D is ambiguous. Trimming stripped 3 bases from V and 4 bases from J, with 8 bases between. This CDR3 is 12 amino acids long. Germline loops: CDR1 SQVTM, CDR2 ANQGSEA. The chain's CDR3 is CSVDVDADTQYF. The DNA of the CDR3 is TGCAGCGTTGATGTAGACGCAGATACGCAGTATTTT.

This clonotype came up many times. The rearrangement links TRBV13 to TRBJ2-2; D is uncertain. V was pared by 5 bases and J by 4 bases, with 17 bases between. This CDR3 is built from 16 residues. CDR1 and CDR2 from the germline V gene are PRHDT and FYEKMQ (reference sequence). The CDR3 DNA follows: TGTGCCAGCAGCCTACCTAGGGCCAGAGTCACCGGGGAGCTGTTTTTT. The encoded protein is CASSLPRARVTGELFF. Combining the CDR3 with reference TRBV13 and TRBJ2-2 gives the whole variable domain AAGVIQSPRHLIKEKRETATLKCYPIPRHDTVYWYQQGPGQDPQFLISFYEKMQSDKGSIPDRFSAQQFSDYHSELNMSSLELGDSALYFCASSLPRARVTGELFFGEGSRLTVL.

This clonotype has at least ten counts. This chain joins TRBV6-1 and TRBJ2-7; a weak D match, TRBD1 (5 bases). This CDR3 comprises 14 residues. Looked up from germline, CDR1 is MNHNS and CDR2 is SASEGT. The V gene lost 2 bases and the J gene lost 3 bases, with 11 bases spanning the gap. The CDR3 sequence is CASSETARDYEQYF. The CDR3 DNA is TGTGCCAGCAGTGAAACGGCCAGGGACTACGAGCAGTACTTC.

This clonotype showed up many times. The chain employs TRBV28 and TRBJ2-7, with D perhaps matching TRBD1 (6 bases). The V end lost 3 bases, the J end lost 3 bases, and 15 bases lay between the germline ends. Per germline, CDR1 MDHEN and CDR2 SYDVKM. CDR3 size: 15 residues. Written as DNA, the CDR3 is TGTGCCAGCAGTTTTTCAGGGGACATTTTCTACGAGCAGTACTTC. Translating it yields CASSFSGDIFYEQYF.

This clonotype was recorded many times. The chain has TRBV27 and TRBJ1-1; 7 nucleotides match TRBD1. V was clipped by 3 bases and J by 7 bases; unmatched bases: 8. The CDR3 runs to 14 residues. Per the germline V gene, CDR1 is MNHEY and CDR2 is SMNVEV (reference sequence). The CDR3 region is CASSLAGGLVEAFF. The CDR3 region has the DNA TGTGCCAGCAGTTTGGCAGGGGGGTTAGTTGAAGCTTTCTTT.

This clonotype came up many times. Here the CDR3 DNA reads TGTGCCAGCAGCCAAGATTCGGCCAGGGGCTTCATATATTTT. Protein: CASSQDSARGFIYF. The chain is built from TRBV3-1 and TRBJ1-3; a weak D match, TRBD1 (6 bases). The V gene lost 0 bases and the J gene lost 12 bases, with 15 bases spanning the gap. The CDR3 sequence is 14 residues long. Germline assignment: CDR1 LGHDT and CDR2 YNNKEL (reference sequence).